These 12 T cell receptor beta chains came from one sample sequenced in a study of cytomegalovirus exposure and HLA in healthy donors. The method was immunoSEQ multiplex PCR; TCRdb's version includes in-frame clones alone and lacks a portion of them. The sample lists about 82,000 clones; 93% were seen once. Sequenced input: PBMCs. These receptors all come from a man aged 18 to 29 in good health and CMV-seronegative.

This rearrangement joins TRBV30 to TRBJ1-5; D call uncertain. The V and J ends lost 0 bases and 0 bases respectively, with 15 bases between them. Per germline, CDR1 GTSNPN and CDR2 SVGIG (reference sequence). The CDR3 consists of 17 residues. CDR3 DNA: TGTGCCTGGAGTGTACAGATGGAAGGATATAGCAATCAGCCCCAGCATTTT. This sequence encodes CAWSVQMEGYSNQPQHF.

The chain joins TRBV4-1 to TRBJ1-5; perhaps TRBD1 as D (6 bases). V shed 4 bases and J shed 9 bases, with 16 bases lying between them. Germline values: CDR1 MGHRA, CDR2 YSYEKL. This CDR3 spans 14 amino acids. The CDR3 here is CASSRTTGSAPQHF. CDR3 bases: TGCGCCAGCAGCCGGACCACAGGGTCGGCGCCCCAGCATTTT.

This sequence joins TRBV6-4 and TRBJ1-5, with D hard to call. CDR3 length: 13 amino acids. V was pared by 2 bases and J by 7 bases, with 9 bases between. CDR1 MRHNA and CDR2 SNTAGT come from the germline V gene. The CDR3 here is CASSDGSGQPQHF. CDR3 in DNA: TGTGCCAGCAGTGACGGATCAGGACAGCCCCAGCATTTT.

The V call is TRBV4-1, the J call TRBJ2-2; TRBD1 agrees at 9 bases. Germline assignment: CDR1 MGHRA and CDR2 YSYEKL. The CDR3 has 16 residues. V trimming: 4 bases; J trimming: 3 bases; junction bases outside the gene matches: 6. The DNA of the CDR3 is TGCGCCAGCAGCCGTCGGACAGGGGTGGACACCGGGGAGCTGTTTTTT. Amino acid sequence: CASSRRTGVDTGELFF.

Of note for this clone: One end of the junction varies from germline; a read error may be responsible. The rearrangement uses TRBV7-7 and TRBJ1-1, with D unresolved. Germline V gives CDR1 SSHAT, CDR2 FNYEAQ (reference sequence). The CDR3 totals 13 residues. CDR3 DNA sequence: TGTGCTAGCAGCATATCAGGGAACACTGAAGCTTTCTTT. It encodes CASSISGNTEAFF.

The genes are TRBV12-5 and TRBJ1-1; 8 positions match TRBD1. V shed 2 bases and J 1 base; nucleotides not matched to a gene: 9. Germline loops: CDR1 LGHNT, CDR2 FRNRAP. The CDR3 totals 17 residues. The chain's CDR3 is CASGLPLLTGENTEAFF. For the CDR3, the DNA is TGTGCTAGTGGTTTGCCCCTCTTGACAGGGGAGAACACTGAAGCTTTCTTT.

The V and J genes are TRBV5-1 and TRBJ2-5; D is undetermined. The germline CDR1 and CDR2 sequences are SGHRS and YFSETQ. This CDR3 contains 13 residues. V was cut by 0 bases and J by 2 bases, with 5 bases left in between. The CDR3 DNA reads as TGCGCCAGCAGCTTGGACAGACAAGAGACCCAGTACTTC. It is translated as CASSLDRQETQYF.

The V call is TRBV19, the J call TRBJ1-1; tentative D call: TRBD1 (6 bases). CDR1 and CDR2 from the germline V gene are LNHDA and SQIVND (reference sequence). V dropped 8 bases and J dropped 5 bases, with 15 bases sitting between them. CDR3 length equals 13 residues. CDR3 bases: TGTGCCAGTCGACAGGTGGGAACGACTGAAGCTTTCTTT. It codes for CASRQVGTTEAFF.

The V gene is TRBV7-9, the J gene TRBJ2-7, with TRBD2 as a possible D gene (6 bases). Trimming left V 2 bases short and J 2 bases short, with 13 bases between. Germline V gene sequence: CDR1 SEHNR, CDR2 FQNEAQ (reference sequence). The CDR3 consists of 15 residues. Here the CDR3 DNA reads TGTGCCAGCAGCTTACAGCGGGCTCCACCCTACGAGCAGTACTTC. Protein: CASSLQRAPPYEQYF.

J is TRBJ1-2 and V is TRBV30; D is possibly TRBD1 (6 bases). CDR1 and CDR2 from the germline V gene are GTSNPN and SVGIG (reference sequence). This CDR3 comprises 16 residues. With 0 bases removed from V and 1 base from J, the gap between germline ends came to 15 bases. CDR3 sequence reads: CAWSVSRTAYNYGYTF. DNA for the CDR3: TGTGCCTGGAGTGTTTCCCGGACAGCCTATAACTATGGCTACACCTTC.

The chain is built from TRBV11-2 and TRBJ2-3; 7 bases map to TRBD1. Germline V CDR1 and CDR2: SGHAT, FQNNGV. With V trimmed by 5 bases and J by 2 bases, 13 bases remained unmatched. The CDR3 extends over 17 amino acids. The CDR3 spells CASSPTGSRLNTDTQYF. CDR3 DNA sequence: TGTGCCAGCAGCCCGACAGGGTCCCGTTTGAACACAGATACGCAGTATTTT. Using reference TRBV11-2 and TRBJ2-3 for the parts outside the CDR3, the full variable domain is EAGVAQSPRYKIIEKRQSVAFWCNPISGHATLYWYQQILGQGPKLLIQFQNNGVVDDSQLPKDRFSAERLKGVDSTLKIQPAKLEDSAVYLCASSPTGSRLNTDTQYFGPGTRLTVL.

J is TRBJ2-1 and V is TRBV11-2; 8 bases line up with TRBD2. Germline CDR1 SGHAT, CDR2 FQNNGV. Unmatched junction bases numbered 6, after V lost 6 bases and J lost 2 bases. This CDR3 has 15 amino acids. The CDR3 sequence is CASRLLGRAYNEQFF. The CDR3 region has the DNA TGTGCCAGCAGACTCCTCGGGAGGGCCTACAATGAGCAGTTCTTC. Supplemented by reference TRBV11-2 and TRBJ2-1, the full variable domain reads EAGVAQSPRYKIIEKRQSVAFWCNPISGHATLYWYQQILGQGPKLLIQFQNNGVVDDSQLPKDRFSAERLKGVDSTLKIQPAKLEDSAVYLCASRLLGRAYNEQFFGPGTRLTVL.